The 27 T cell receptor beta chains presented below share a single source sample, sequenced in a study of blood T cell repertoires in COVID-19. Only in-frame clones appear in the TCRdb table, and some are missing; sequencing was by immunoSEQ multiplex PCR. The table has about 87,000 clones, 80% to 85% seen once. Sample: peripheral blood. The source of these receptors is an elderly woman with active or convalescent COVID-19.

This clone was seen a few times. CDR3: CASRTGYSEQYF. The CDR3 DNA is TGTGCCAGCAGGACAGGGTACAGCGAGCAGTACTTC. The chain employs TRBV2 and TRBJ2-7; 7 positions agree with TRBD1. This CDR3 has 12 residues. CDR1 is SNHLY, CDR2 FYNNEI, per germline. With 6 bases clipped from V and 6 bases from J, the junction kept 5 bases outside the gene matches.

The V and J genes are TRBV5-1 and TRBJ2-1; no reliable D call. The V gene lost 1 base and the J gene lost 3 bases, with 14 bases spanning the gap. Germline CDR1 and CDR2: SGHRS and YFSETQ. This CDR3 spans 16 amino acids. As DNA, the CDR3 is TGCGCCAGCAGCTTGTCTATACAGAACCTCTACAATGAGCAGTTCTTC. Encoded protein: CASSLSIQNLYNEQFF.

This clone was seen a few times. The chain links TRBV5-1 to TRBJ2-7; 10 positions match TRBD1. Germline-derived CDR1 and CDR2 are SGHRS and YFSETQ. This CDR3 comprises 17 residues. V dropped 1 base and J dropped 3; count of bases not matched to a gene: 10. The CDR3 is CASSLRGPGQGYYEQYF. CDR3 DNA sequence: TGCGCCAGCAGCTTGAGGGGGCCGGGACAGGGGTACTACGAGCAGTACTTC.

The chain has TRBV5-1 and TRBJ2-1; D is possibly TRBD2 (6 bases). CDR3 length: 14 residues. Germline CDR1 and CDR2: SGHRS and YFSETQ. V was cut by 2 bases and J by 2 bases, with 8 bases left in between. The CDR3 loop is CASSFGEAYNEQFF. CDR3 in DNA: TGCGCCAGCAGCTTTGGGGAGGCCTACAATGAGCAGTTCTTC.

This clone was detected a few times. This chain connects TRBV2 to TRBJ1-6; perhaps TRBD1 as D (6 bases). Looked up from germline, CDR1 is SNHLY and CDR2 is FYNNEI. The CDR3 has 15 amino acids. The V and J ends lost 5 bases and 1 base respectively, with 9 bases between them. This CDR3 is CASSTGTSYNSPLHF. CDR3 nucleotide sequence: TGTGCCAGCAGTACCGGGACATCCTATAATTCACCCCTCCACTTT.

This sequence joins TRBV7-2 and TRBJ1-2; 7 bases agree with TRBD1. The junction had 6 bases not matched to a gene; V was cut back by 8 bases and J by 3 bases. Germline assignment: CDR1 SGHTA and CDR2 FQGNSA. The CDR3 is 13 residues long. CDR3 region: CASSRGLYYGYTF. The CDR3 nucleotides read TGTGCCAGCTCAAGGGGGCTATACTATGGCTACACCTTC.

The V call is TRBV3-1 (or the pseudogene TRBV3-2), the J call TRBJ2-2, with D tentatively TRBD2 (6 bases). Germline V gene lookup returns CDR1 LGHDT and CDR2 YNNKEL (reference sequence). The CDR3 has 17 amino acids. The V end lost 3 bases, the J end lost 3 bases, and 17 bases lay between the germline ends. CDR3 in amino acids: CASSQGHPGGDTGELFF. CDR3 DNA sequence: TGTGCCAGCAGCCAGGGTCACCCCGGAGGGGACACCGGGGAGCTGTTTTTT.

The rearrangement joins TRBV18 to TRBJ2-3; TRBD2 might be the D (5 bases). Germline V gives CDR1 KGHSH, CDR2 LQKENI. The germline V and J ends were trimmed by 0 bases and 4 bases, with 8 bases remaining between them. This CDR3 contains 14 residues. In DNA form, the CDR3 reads TGTGCCAGCTCACCACCGAACGGGGCAGATACGCAGTATTTT. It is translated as CASSPPNGADTQYF.

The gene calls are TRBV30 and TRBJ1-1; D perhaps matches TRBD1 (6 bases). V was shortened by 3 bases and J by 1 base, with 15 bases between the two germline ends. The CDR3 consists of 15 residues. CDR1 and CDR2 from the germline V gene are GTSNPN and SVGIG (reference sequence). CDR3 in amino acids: CAWRIQGPKNTEAFF. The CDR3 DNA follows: TGTGCCTGGAGGATACAGGGACCTAAGAACACTGAAGCTTTCTTT.

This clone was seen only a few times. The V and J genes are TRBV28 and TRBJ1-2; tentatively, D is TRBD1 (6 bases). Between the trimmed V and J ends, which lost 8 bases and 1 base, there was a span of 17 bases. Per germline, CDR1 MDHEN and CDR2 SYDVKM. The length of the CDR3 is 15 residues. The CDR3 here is CASVLPGQLNYGYTF. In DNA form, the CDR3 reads TGTGCCAGCGTCCTACCGGGACAACTTAACTATGGCTACACCTTC.

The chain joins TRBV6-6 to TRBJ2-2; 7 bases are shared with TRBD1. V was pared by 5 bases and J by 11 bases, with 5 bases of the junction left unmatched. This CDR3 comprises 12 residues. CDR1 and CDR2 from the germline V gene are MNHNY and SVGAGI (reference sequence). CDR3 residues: CASSTYRGELFF. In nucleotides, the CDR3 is TGTGCCAGCAGTACGTACAGGGGAGAGCTGTTTTTT.

The CDR3 loop is CASSSTGGANQPQHF. The CDR3 DNA reads TGTGCCAGCAGTTCGACAGGGGGTGCCAATCAGCCCCAGCATTTT. This chain links TRBV6-5 with TRBJ1-5, with 9 positions matching TRBD1. This CDR3 has 15 amino acids. The V and J ends lost 4 bases and 3 bases, in that order; junction bases with no gene match: 4. In germline, CDR1 is MNHEY, CDR2 SVGAGI.

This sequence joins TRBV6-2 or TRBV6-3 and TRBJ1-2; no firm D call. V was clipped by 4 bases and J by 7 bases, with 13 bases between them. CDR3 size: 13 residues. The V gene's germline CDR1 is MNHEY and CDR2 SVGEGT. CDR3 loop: CASSLVDSGGYTF. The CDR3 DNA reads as TGTGCCAGCAGTTTAGTCGACTCCGGTGGCTACACCTTC.

In DNA, the CDR3 is TGTGCCAGCAGCTGGACTAGCGGTGAGAAGCAGTATTTT. Translated, it gives CASSWTSGEKQYF. The chain is built from TRBV7-9 and TRBJ2-3; TRBD2 matches 10 bases. Germline lookup yields CDR1 SEHNR and CDR2 FQNEAQ (reference sequence). After removal of 4 bases from V and 11 bases from J, the junction contained 6 bases not matched to a gene. The CDR3 consists of 13 residues.

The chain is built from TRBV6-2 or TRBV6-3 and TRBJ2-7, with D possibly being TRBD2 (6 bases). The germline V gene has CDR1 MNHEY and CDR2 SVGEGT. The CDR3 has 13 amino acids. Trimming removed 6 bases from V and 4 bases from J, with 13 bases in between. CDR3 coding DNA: TGTGCCAGCAGCCCCGGGACTCATTACGAGCAGTACTTC. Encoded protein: CASSPGTHYEQYF.

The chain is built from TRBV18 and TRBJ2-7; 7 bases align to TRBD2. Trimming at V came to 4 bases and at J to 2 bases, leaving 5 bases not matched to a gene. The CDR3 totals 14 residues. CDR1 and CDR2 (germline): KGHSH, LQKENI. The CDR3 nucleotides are TGTGCCAGCTCACAACCGGGGAGGGCCTACGAGCAGTACTTC. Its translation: CASSQPGRAYEQYF.

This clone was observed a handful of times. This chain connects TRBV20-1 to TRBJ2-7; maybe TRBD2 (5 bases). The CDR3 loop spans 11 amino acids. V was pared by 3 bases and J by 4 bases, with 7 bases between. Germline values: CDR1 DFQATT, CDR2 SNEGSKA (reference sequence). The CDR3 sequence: CSASSVYEQYF. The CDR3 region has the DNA TGCAGTGCTAGTAGCGTTTACGAGCAGTACTTC.

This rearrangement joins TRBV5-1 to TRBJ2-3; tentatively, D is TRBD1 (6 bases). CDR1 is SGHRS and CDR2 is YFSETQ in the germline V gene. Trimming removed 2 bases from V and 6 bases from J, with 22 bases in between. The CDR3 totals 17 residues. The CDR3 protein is CASSFSNGVRGLDTQYF. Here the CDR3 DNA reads TGCGCCAGCAGCTTTTCAAATGGGGTCAGGGGTTTGGATACGCAGTATTTT.

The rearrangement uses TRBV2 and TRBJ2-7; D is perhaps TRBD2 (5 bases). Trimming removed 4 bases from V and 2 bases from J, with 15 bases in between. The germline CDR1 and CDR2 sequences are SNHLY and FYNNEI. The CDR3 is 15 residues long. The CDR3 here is CASSVEGAIPYEQYF. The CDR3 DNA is TGTGCCAGCAGTGTTGAGGGTGCGATTCCCTACGAGCAGTACTTC.

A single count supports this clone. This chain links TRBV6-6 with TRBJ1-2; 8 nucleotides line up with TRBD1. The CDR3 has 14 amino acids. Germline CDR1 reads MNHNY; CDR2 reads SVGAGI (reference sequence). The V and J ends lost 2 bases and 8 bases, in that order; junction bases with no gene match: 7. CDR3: CASSYRAGGLGYTF. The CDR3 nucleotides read TGTGCCAGCAGTTACCGGGCAGGGGGCTTAGGCTACACCTTC.

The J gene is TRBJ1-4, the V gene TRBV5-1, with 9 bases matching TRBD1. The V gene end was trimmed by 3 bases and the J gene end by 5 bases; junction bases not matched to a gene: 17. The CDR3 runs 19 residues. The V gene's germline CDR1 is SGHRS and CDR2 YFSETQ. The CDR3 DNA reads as TGCGCCAGCAGCTGGGTCCCGGGACAGGGTTTTGAGCGAAATGAAAAACTGTTTTTT. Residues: CASSWVPGQGFERNEKLFF.

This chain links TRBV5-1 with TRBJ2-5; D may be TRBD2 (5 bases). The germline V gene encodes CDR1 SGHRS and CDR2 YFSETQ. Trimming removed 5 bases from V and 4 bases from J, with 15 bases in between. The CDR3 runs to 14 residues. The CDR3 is CASRTDHGRETQYF. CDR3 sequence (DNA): TGCGCCAGCAGGACGGACCATGGGAGAGAGACCCAGTACTTC.

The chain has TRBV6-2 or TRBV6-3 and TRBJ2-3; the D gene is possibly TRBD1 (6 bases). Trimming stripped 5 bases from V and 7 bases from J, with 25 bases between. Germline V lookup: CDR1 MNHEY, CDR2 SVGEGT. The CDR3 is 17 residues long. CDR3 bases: TGTGCCAGCAGTCAAGGGGGTCTTCACACGGGACCCAATACGCAGTATTTT. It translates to CASSQGGLHTGPNTQYF.

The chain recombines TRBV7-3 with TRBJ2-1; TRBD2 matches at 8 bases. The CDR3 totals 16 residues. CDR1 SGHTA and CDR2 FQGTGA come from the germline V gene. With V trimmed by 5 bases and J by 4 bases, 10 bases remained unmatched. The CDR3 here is CASSPGGGGDYNEQFF. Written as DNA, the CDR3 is TGTGCCAGCAGCCCCGGGGGGGGCGGAGATTACAATGAGCAGTTCTTC.

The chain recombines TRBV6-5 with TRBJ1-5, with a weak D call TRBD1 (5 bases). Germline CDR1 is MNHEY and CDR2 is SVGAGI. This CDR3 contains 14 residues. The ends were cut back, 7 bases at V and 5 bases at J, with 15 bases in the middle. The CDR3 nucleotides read TGTGCCAGCACCATTCTGACAGAGGATCAGCCCCAGCATTTT. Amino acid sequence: CASTILTEDQPQHF.

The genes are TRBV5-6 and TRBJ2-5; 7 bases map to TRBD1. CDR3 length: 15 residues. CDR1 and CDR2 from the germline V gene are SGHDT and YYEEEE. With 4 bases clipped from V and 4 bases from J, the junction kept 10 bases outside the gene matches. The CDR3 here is CASSPAGTVLETQYF. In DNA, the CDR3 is TGTGCCAGCAGCCCGGCCGGGACAGTCCTAGAGACCCAGTACTTC.

This CDR3 reads CASSSRQGGSYEQYF. DNA for the CDR3: TGTGCCAGCAGCTCCCGACAGGGGGGCTCCTACGAGCAGTACTTC. The chain carries TRBV5-4 and TRBJ2-7, with 9 bases matching TRBD1. Germline-derived CDR1 and CDR2 are SGHNT and YYREEE (reference sequence). The J segment lost 0 bases and the V segment lost 3 bases, leaving 4 bases of the junction unmatched. This CDR3 is 15 amino acids long.